A single sample gave rise to the 5 T cell receptor beta chains below, sequenced in a study of control samples from healthy donors and cancer patients. Some clones are missing from TCRdb's copy, which holds only in-frame ones; the method was immunoSEQ multiplex PCR. The table shows 170,000 or so clones, with 85% to 95% occurring only once. The material sequenced was blood. Receptors were obtained from a man between 18 and 35 years old in good health.

This chain joins TRBV11-2 and TRBJ2-7; no clear D gene. The ends were cut back, 0 bases at V and 2 bases at J, with 8 bases in the middle. CDR1 and CDR2 (germline): SGHAT, FQNNGV. The CDR3 runs 14 residues. As DNA, the CDR3 is TGTGCCAGCAGCTTAGAAGGGCCGGCCTACGAGCAGTACTTC. This gives the protein CASSLEGPAYEQYF.

With respect to this clone: The identical CDR3 is also encoded by other nucleotide sequences in the sample. The V and J genes are TRBV5-1 and TRBJ2-3; 7 positions agree with TRBD2. CDR1 is SGHRS and CDR2 is YFSETQ in the germline V gene. The CDR3 has 14 residues. J gave up 0 bases and V 4 bases, and 2 bases lay outside the gene matches. The CDR3: CASSVGGSTDTQYF. DNA for the CDR3: TGCGCCAGCAGCGTCGGGGGGAGCACAGATACGCAGTATTTT.

This clone was observed a single time. V usage is TRBV4-1 and J usage is TRBJ1-2, with TRBD1 matching 7 bases. V dropped 3 bases and J dropped 2; count of bases not matched to a gene: 6. The germline V gene encodes CDR1 MGHRA and CDR2 YSYEKL. The CDR3 consists of 15 residues. The CDR3 sequence: CASSHRQGTNYGYTF. CDR3 nucleotides: TGCGCCAGCAGCCACCGACAGGGAACCAACTATGGCTACACCTTC.

The V and J genes are TRBV19 and TRBJ2-7; the D is unclear. CDR3 length: 14 amino acids. Germline loops: CDR1 LNHDA, CDR2 SQIVND (reference sequence). V was cut by 4 bases and J by 6 bases, with 16 bases left in between. CDR3 in DNA: TGTGCCAGTAGTACCACCCCAATAGGATCCGAGCAGTACTTC. Translation: CASSTTPIGSEQYF.

This clone was observed once. The rearrangement links TRBV19 to TRBJ2-6; D ambiguous. This CDR3 has 17 amino acids. The V end lost 4 bases, the J end lost 0 bases, and 13 bases lay between the germline ends. Per the germline V gene, CDR1 is LNHDA and CDR2 is SQIVND (reference sequence). In DNA form, the CDR3 reads TGTGCCAGTAGTAAAGGAACGTGGAGCTCTGGGGCCAACGTCCTGACTTTC. This translates into CASSKGTWSSGANVLTF.